This T cell receptor beta chain was identified in a study of CD4 T cells in relation to SARS-CoV-2 and coronaviruses. TCRdb's copy holds only in-frame clones and misses some; the assay was immunoSEQ multiplex PCR. Of about 14,000 clones listed, under 85% were seen once; the top ten hold more than 25%. Note on this clone: The antigen remains undetermined.

CD4+ T cells from unexposed donors were obtained before the COVID-19 pandemic (2011-2018). CD4+ T cells were isolated from the cells after roughly 11 days of culture. The junction had 11 bases not matched to a gene; V was cut back by 5 bases and J by 4 bases. This CDR3 comprises 16 residues. CDR1 and CDR2 (germline): SGHRS, YFSETQ. The gene calls are TRBV5-1 and TRBJ2-3; TRBD2 aligns across 9 bases. Input material: CD4+ T cells from PBMCs, cultured in vitro. This sequence originates from a human donor in good health. The CDR3: CASSKPGTSNADTQYF. Written as DNA, the CDR3 is TGCGCCAGCAGTAAACCCGGGACTAGCAATGCAGATACGCAGTATTTT.